This TCR beta chain was profiled in a study of blood T cell repertoires in COVID-19. Sequencing was performed with immunoSEQ multiplex PCR; in TCRdb, only in-frame clones are kept and a portion is missing. The sample records 150,000 or so clones, 85% being singletons. J was trimmed by 5 bases and V by 6 bases; bases with no gene match: 14. CDR3 length: 16 residues. CDR1 KGHSH and CDR2 LQKENI come from the germline V gene. The chain uses TRBV18 and TRBJ1-1, with 8 bases fitting TRBD1. The source is a human donor with acute or convalescent COVID-19. The donor label of this sample is uncertain. The sample was peripheral blood. The CDR3 protein is CASSGRGRSTRTEAFF. As DNA, the CDR3 is TGTGCCAGCTCGGGCAGGGGGCGATCAACGAGAACTGAAGCTTTCTTT.